A single sample is the source of the 26 T cell receptor beta chains below, sequenced in a study of long-term antiretroviral therapy in people with HIV. The immunoSEQ assay was v3.0, run at survey level. The method was immunoSEQ multiplex PCR; TCRdb's version includes in-frame clones alone and lacks a portion of them. Among approximately 20,000 clones, roughly four fifths were seen once, and the ten largest hold 4.6%. This specimen consisted of unsorted PBMCs, obtained 0.5 years after starting antiretroviral therapy. Receptors originate from a man between 18 and 29 years old with HIV.

Here the CDR3 DNA reads TGTGCCAGCAGTTCGGGACTAGCAGGCGAGCAGTTCTTC. Its protein is CASSSGLAGEQFF. The chain carries TRBV11-3 and TRBJ2-1; 9 bases match TRBD2. This CDR3 has 13 amino acids. Germline V gene data show CDR1 as SGHNT and CDR2 as YENEEA. Unmatched junction bases numbered 7, after V lost 6 bases and J lost 10 bases.

As DNA, the CDR3 is TGTGCCAGTAGTATGACGGCAAACACTGAAGCTTTCTTT. This sequence encodes CASSMTANTEAFF. The genes are TRBV19 and TRBJ1-1; D uncertain. Germline V gene lookup returns CDR1 LNHDA and CDR2 SQIVND (reference sequence). The length of the CDR3 is 13 residues. Trimming removed 3 bases at V and 2 bases at J, with 7 bases between.

This clone counts as medium-sized. V and J are TRBV5-4 and TRBJ1-4; D is possibly TRBD1 (5 bases). Trimming cost V 3 bases and J 0 bases, with 12 bases left between them. This CDR3 has 16 residues. Germline CDR1 and CDR2: SGHNT and YYREEE (reference sequence). CDR3 residues: CASSSSPTATNEKLFF. The CDR3 DNA follows: TGTGCCAGCAGCTCCTCGCCGACAGCAACTAATGAAAAACTGTTTTTT.

The chain has TRBV11-3 and TRBJ2-5; D not certain. CDR1 is SGHNT and CDR2 is YENEEA in the germline V gene. Trimming cost V 1 base and J 5 bases, with 8 bases left between them. CDR3 length equals 13 residues. Here the CDR3 reads CASSLGIGETQYF. The CDR3 nucleotides are TGTGCCAGCAGCTTAGGGATAGGGGAGACCCAGTACTTC.

This chain uses TRBV19 with TRBJ2-7; possible D gene TRBD2, 6 bases. CDR3 length: 13 residues. Per the germline V gene, CDR1 is LNHDA and CDR2 is SQIVND (reference sequence). Trimming pared 3 bases from V and 6 bases from J, leaving 12 bases between. This chain's CDR3 is CASSMGGMAEQYF. In DNA form, the CDR3 reads TGTGCCAGTAGTATGGGGGGTATGGCCGAGCAGTACTTC.

The chain uses TRBV5-4 and TRBJ2-3; D might be TRBD1 or TRBD2, each matching 5 bases. Trimming removed 0 bases from V and 3 bases from J, with 11 bases in between. Germline CDR1 is SGHNT and CDR2 is YYREEE (reference sequence). The CDR3 is made up of 15 amino acids. DNA for the CDR3: TGTGCCAGCAGCTTGGAGTATGGGGGTACAGATACGCAGTATTTT. Translating it yields CASSLEYGGTDTQYF.

The V gene is TRBV5-5, the J gene TRBJ2-7; 13 nucleotides align to TRBD2. The trim removed 4 bases at V and 3 bases at J, leaving 4 bases unmatched. Germline loops: CDR1 SGHKS, CDR2 YYEKEE (reference sequence). The CDR3 totals 15 residues. CDR3 in DNA: TGTGCCAGCAGCCCGACTAGCGGGAGGCTCTACGAGCAGTACTTC. Protein: CASSPTSGRLYEQYF.

The CDR3 loop is CASSYPGTTEAFF. As DNA, the CDR3 is TGTGCCAGCAGTTACCCAGGGACCACTGAAGCTTTCTTT. This sequence joins TRBV6-5 and TRBJ1-1; D may be TRBD1 (5 bases). Between the trimmed V and J ends, which lost 2 bases and 4 bases, there was a span of 8 bases. The germline V gene encodes CDR1 MNHEY and CDR2 SVGAGI. CDR3 length: 13 residues.

The rearrangement uses TRBV5-4 and TRBJ2-7, with D possibly being TRBD2 (6 bases). Germline CDR1 reads SGHNT; CDR2 reads YYREEE (reference sequence). The V gene lost 5 bases and the J gene lost 4 bases, with 19 bases spanning the gap. CDR3 length: 15 residues. The CDR3 sequence: CASRNSGGIGYEQYF. The CDR3 bases are TGTGCCAGCAGGAATTCAGGCGGGATTGGGTACGAGCAGTACTTC.

This chain uses TRBV4-1 with TRBJ2-5; D gene ambiguous. This CDR3 region has 15 residues. Germline V gene lookup returns CDR1 MGHRA and CDR2 YSYEKL. Between the trimmed V and J ends, which lost 0 bases and 2 bases, there was a span of 10 bases. This chain's CDR3 is CASSQDLELQETQYF. The CDR3 DNA reads TGCGCCAGCAGCCAAGATTTGGAGTTGCAAGAGACCCAGTACTTC.

The rearrangement joins TRBV5-6 to TRBJ2-1; D possibly corresponds to TRBD1 (5 bases). Trimming removed 4 bases from V and 10 bases from J, with 21 bases in between. The germline V gene has CDR1 SGHDT and CDR2 YYEEEE. The CDR3 has 15 residues. The CDR3 loop reads CASSRMGPQGAEQFF. The DNA for the CDR3 is TGTGCCAGCAGCCGCATGGGCCCCCAAGGGGCCGAGCAGTTCTTC.

V usage is TRBV19 and J usage is TRBJ2-7, with D perhaps assigned TRBD1 or TRBD2 (5 bases each). Germline V CDR1 and CDR2: LNHDA, SQIVND (reference sequence). Trimming took 4 bases from V and 3 from J, leaving 13 bases between them. CDR3 length: 14 residues. The CDR3: CASSTRGDGYEQYF. CDR3 DNA sequence: TGTGCCAGTAGTACTAGAGGGGACGGCTACGAGCAGTACTTC.

The genes are TRBV7-2 and TRBJ2-5; TRBD1 is a possible D gene (6 bases). CDR3 length: 14 residues. Trimming left V 3 bases short and J 4 bases short, with 12 bases between. CDR1 is SGHTA, CDR2 FQGNSA, per germline. This CDR3 is CASSFPGDVETQYF. The CDR3 nucleotides read TGTGCCAGCAGCTTCCCAGGGGATGTAGAGACCCAGTACTTC.

This clone was recorded once. V and J are TRBV5-8 and TRBJ1-1, with a tentative D call TRBD1 (5 bases). This CDR3 spans 14 amino acids. V lost 1 base and J 5 bases, leaving 12 bases between the germline ends. Germline V lookup: CDR1 SGHTS, CDR2 YDEGEE. The CDR3 DNA is TGTGCCAGCAGCTTGAAACTCGGGGGGACTGAAGCTTTCTTT. Translated, it gives CASSLKLGGTEAFF.

This sequence joins TRBV30 and TRBJ2-5, with TRBD2 matching 9 bases. The germline gives CDR1 GTSNPN, CDR2 SVGIG (reference sequence). V was pared by 0 bases and J by 1 base, with 6 bases of the junction left unmatched. This CDR3 region has 16 residues. The CDR3 bases are TGTGCCTGGAGTGTCGGTAGCGGGGGTAGCCAAGAGACCCAGTACTTC. Protein: CAWSVGSGGSQETQYF.

This sequence joins TRBV27 and TRBJ2-7; TRBD1 aligns across 9 bases. Germline V CDR1 and CDR2: MNHEY, SMNVEV (reference sequence). The CDR3 has 14 amino acids. Trimming removed 7 bases from V and 7 bases from J; junction bases left unmatched: 11. The CDR3 DNA follows: TGTGCCAGCACCAGAACAGGGGGCGCAGGGGAGCAGTACTTC. This sequence encodes CASTRTGGAGEQYF.

The rearrangement uses TRBV20-1 and TRBJ1-1; D call uncertain. The CDR3 runs to 10 residues. Germline V gives CDR1 DFQATT, CDR2 SNEGSKA (reference sequence). V lost 3 bases and J lost 10, with 9 bases in between. As DNA, the CDR3 is TGCAGTGCTAGTAAGCTGGGAGCTTTCTTT. As protein: CSASKLGAFF.

The DNA of the CDR3 is TGTGCCAGCAGCTTGGACAGTACAACTAATGAAAAACTGTTTTTT. It encodes CASSLDSTTNEKLFF. The chain uses TRBV9 and TRBJ1-4; TRBD1 might be the D (6 bases). CDR3 size: 15 residues. Germline loops: CDR1 SGDLS, CDR2 YYNGEE. V lost 4 bases and J 0 bases, leaving 10 bases between the germline ends.

This rearrangement joins TRBV19 to TRBJ2-7, with D perhaps matching TRBD1 (6 bases). The V end lost 7 bases, the J end lost 0 bases, and 16 bases lay between the germline ends. Per the germline V gene, CDR1 is LNHDA and CDR2 is SQIVND (reference sequence). This CDR3 spans 15 amino acids. CDR3 residues: CASKQGTDFSYEQYF. The DNA of the CDR3 is TGTGCCAGTAAGCAGGGGACCGACTTCTCCTACGAGCAGTACTTC.

CDR3 region: CASSLVANSPLHF. CDR3 nucleotide sequence: TGTGCCAGCAGCTTAGTAGCTAATTCACCCCTCCACTTT. The genes are TRBV7-2 and TRBJ1-6; D is unclear. The germline V and J ends were trimmed by 1 base and 6 bases, with 4 bases remaining between them. The CDR3 spans 13 residues. From germline, CDR1 is SGHTA and CDR2 FQGNSA. Complete variable domain (other parts from reference TRBV7-2 and TRBJ1-6): GAGVSQSPSNKVTEKGKDVELRCDPISGHTALYWYRQSLGQGLEFLIYFQGNSAPDKSGLPSDRFSAERTGGSVSTLTIQRTQQEDSAVYLCASSLVANSPLHFGNGTRLTVT.

The chain links TRBV5-1 to TRBJ2-1; D may be TRBD1 or TRBD2 (5 bases each). Trimming removed 4 bases from V and 4 bases from J, with 21 bases in between. The germline gives CDR1 SGHRS, CDR2 YFSETQ. The CDR3 length is 17 residues. The CDR3 region is CASSHPDGASFYNEQFF. DNA for the CDR3: TGCGCCAGCAGCCATCCTGACGGGGCTAGCTTTTACAATGAGCAGTTCTTC.

The rearrangement uses TRBV28 and TRBJ2-3; TRBD2 agrees at 7 bases. Germline-derived CDR1 and CDR2 are MDHEN and SYDVKM. This CDR3 region has 14 residues. The V segment lost 4 bases and the J segment 4 bases; nucleotides outside the gene matches: 5. In DNA, the CDR3 is TGTGCCAGCAGTTGGGAGCGGGGAGCAGATACGCAGTATTTT. Protein product: CASSWERGADTQYF.

The CDR3 nucleotides are TGTGCCAGCAGCCAAGTCATACTAGCAGAATCCTACAATGAGCAGTTCTTC. It codes for CASSQVILAESYNEQFF. The rearrangement uses TRBV14 and TRBJ2-1; D might be TRBD2 (6 bases). The CDR3 sequence is 17 residues long. V lost 1 base and J 1 base, leaving 14 bases between the germline ends. Germline-derived CDR1 and CDR2 are SGHDN and FVKESK.

The chain combines TRBV2 with TRBJ1-4; no clear D gene. Germline lookup yields CDR1 SNHLY and CDR2 FYNNEI. This CDR3 region has 14 residues. Between the trimmed V and J ends, which lost 5 bases and 7 bases, there was a span of 14 bases. CDR3 amino acids: CASSRPGEGEKLFF. As DNA, the CDR3 is TGTGCCAGCAGTCGACCGGGTGAGGGTGAAAAACTGTTTTTT.

The chain recombines TRBV5-8 with TRBJ1-6, with D possibly TRBD1 on 5 matching bases. The CDR3 loop spans 15 amino acids. Germline-derived CDR1 and CDR2 are SGHTS and YDEGEE. V dropped 0 bases and J dropped 8 bases, with 12 bases sitting between them. The CDR3 nucleotides are TGTGCCAGCAGCTTGGGCCAGGGTAGTTATTCACCCCTCCACTTT. It is translated as CASSLGQGSYSPLHF. The full variable domain, rest sourced from reference TRBV5-8 and TRBJ1-6, is EAGVTQSPTHLIKTRGQQATLRCSPISGHTSVYWYQQALGLGLQFLLWYDEGEERNRGNFPPRFSGRQFPNYSSELNVNALELEDSALYLCASSLGQGSYSPLHFGNGTRLTVT.

The V and J genes are TRBV4-2 and TRBJ1-5; TRBD1 might be the D (6 bases). Trimming took off 1 base at V and 2 bases at J, with 21 bases between the two ends. CDR3 length: 19 amino acids. Germline assignment: CDR1 LGHNA and CDR2 YNFKEQ. In DNA form, the CDR3 reads TGTGCCAGCAGCCAAGCCCTTCGGGGGGGCGGGGATGGCAATCAGCCCCAGCATTTT. It yields the protein CASSQALRGGGDGNQPQHF.